This T cell receptor beta chain originates from a study of blood T cell repertoires in COVID-19. About the research overall: From the United States, Italy and Spain came samples of acute and convalescent COVID-19. T cells, B-cell-depleted T cells, or PBMCs provided the cDNA or gDNA that served as material.

This clone has just one count. Per germline, CDR1 SNHLY and CDR2 FYNNEI. The V gene end was trimmed by 5 bases and the J gene end by 3 bases; junction bases not matched to a gene: 4. The CDR3 is 14 residues long. Source study methods: Reference gene primers were amplified, and this amplification served to estimate nucleated cell counts. Some clones are missing from TCRdb's copy, which holds only in-frame ones; the method was immunoSEQ multiplex PCR. V, J and clone size derive from that table, while D and trimming were established from the DNA sequence. The sample records about 200,000 clones, around 84% being singletons.

The chain uses TRBV2 and TRBJ1-5, with 7 nucleotides matching TRBD1. Sequencing was done on a sample of peripheral blood. This TCR was sampled from a woman over 75 with acute or convalescent COVID-19. CDR3 sequence reads: CASSTGTDNQPQHF. In DNA, the CDR3 is TGTGCCAGCAGTACGGGGACAGACAATCAGCCCCAGCATTTT.